The clone carrying this T cell receptor beta chain was seen many times. Its target is not known. The use of previously described methods and listed TCR primers produced the bulk TCR libraries. TCRdb itself ran the PCR reads through MiXCR, one entry per CDR3 protein. The sample includes around 470,000 distinct CDR3 sequences, about 22% of them seen just once. This specimen comes from a study of molecular identifiers for immune sequencing clone quantification. This CDR3 is built from 16 residues. V lost 1 base and J lost 1, with 11 bases in between. Germline CDR1 reads SGHTA; CDR2 reads FQGNSA. Overall study findings and caveats: Highly expanded clones may be undercounted when identical TCR molecules share barcodes.

Libraries of naive CD8 T cells were made from 20,000 to 1,000,000 sorted cells. They used 10%, 30% or 50% RNA. Naive CD8 T cells were FACS-sorted by CD8+CD4-CCR7+CD45RA+ markers. The V and J genes are TRBV7-2 and TRBJ2-1; D gene uncertain. The clonotype was recovered from a human donor in good health. Some libraries in this study had Jurkat cell RNA spiked in. The sequencing sample was made of naive CD8+ T cells from blood, with Jurkat cell RNA spiked in. Subset: FACS-sorted CD8+CD4-CCR7+CD45RA+ naive T cells. CDR3 sequence: CASSLVFHGSYNEQFF. CDR3 nucleotides: TGTGCCAGCAGCTTAGTTTTCCACGGTTCCTACAATGAGCAGTTCTTC.